What follows is one T cell receptor (beta chain) and its context. The antigen remains unidentified. The entry originates in a study of CD8 T cells in ankylosing spondylitis. Study-level points and caveats: Blood of patients with ankylosing spondylitis appeared to be characterized by a TCR beta motif of several highly homologous variants.

The authors made TCR beta libraries by quantitative 5'-RACE with molecular barcodes. TCRdb re-analysed the 5' RACE reads in MiXCR, keeping a single row per CDR3 protein. The sample comprises about 700,000 distinct CDR3 sequences, roughly 20% of which are singletons, and under 20% rests with the top ten. The CDR3 has 16 residues. CDR1 is SNHLY and CDR2 is FYNNEI in the germline V gene. The trim removed 1 base at V and 5 bases at J, leaving 10 bases unmatched. Specimen: blood, either unsorted or a sorted T cell fraction (not recorded which). This chain connects TRBV2 to TRBJ2-7, with TRBD2 matching 8 bases. This clonotype was sampled from a male donor with ankylosing spondylitis. CDR3 protein: CASSEENSGTLNEQYF. CDR3 bases: TGTGCCAGCAGTGAAGAAAATAGCGGGACTCTAAACGAGCAGTACTTC.